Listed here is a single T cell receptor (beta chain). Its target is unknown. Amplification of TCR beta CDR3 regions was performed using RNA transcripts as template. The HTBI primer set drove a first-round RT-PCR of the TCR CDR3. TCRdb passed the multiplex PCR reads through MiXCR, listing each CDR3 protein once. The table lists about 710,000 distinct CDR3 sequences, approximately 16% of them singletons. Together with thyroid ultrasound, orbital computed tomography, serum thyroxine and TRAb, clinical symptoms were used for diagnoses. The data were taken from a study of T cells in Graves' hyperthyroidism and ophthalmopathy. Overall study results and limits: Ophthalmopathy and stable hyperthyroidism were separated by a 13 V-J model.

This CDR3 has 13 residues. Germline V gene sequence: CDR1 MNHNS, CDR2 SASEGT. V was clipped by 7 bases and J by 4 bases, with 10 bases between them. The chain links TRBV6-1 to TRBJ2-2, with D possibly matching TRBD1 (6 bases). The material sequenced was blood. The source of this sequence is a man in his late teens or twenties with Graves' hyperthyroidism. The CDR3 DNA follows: TGTGCCAGCATCAAACAGGGCACCGGGGAGCTGTTTTTT. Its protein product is CASIKQGTGELFF.